Listed here are 19 T cell receptor beta chains from one sample, sequenced in a study of OX40 agonist ivuxolimab in advanced cancers. The data were produced by immunoSEQ multiplex PCR, yet TCRdb's version contains in-frame clones alone and is incomplete. Here the sample spans fewer than 90,000 clones, 80% to 90% being singletons. The sample in question was CD4+ or CD8+ T cells sorted from blood, obtained in a trial of the OX40 agonist ivuxolimab. The receptors stem from an adult with an advanced solid tumor such as melanoma, head and neck, liver or kidney cancer.

The V gene is TRBV27, the J gene TRBJ2-7, with a tentative D call TRBD1 (5 bases). The germline V gene encodes CDR1 MNHEY and CDR2 SMNVEV (reference sequence). V lost 6 bases and J 6 bases, leaving 15 bases between the germline ends. The CDR3 has 13 amino acids. The CDR3 region has the DNA TGTGCCAGCAGACCCTTAAGGGGTTTCGAGCAGTACGTC. The encoded protein is CASRPLRGFEQYV.

This clone has only one observation. V usage is TRBV7-2 and J usage is TRBJ1-3, with 12 nucleotides matching TRBD1. CDR3 size: 17 residues. V shed 5 bases and J 4 bases; nucleotides not matched to a gene: 9. Germline V gene sequence: CDR1 SGHTA, CDR2 FQGNSA. The CDR3 loop reads CASSLYGTGGFGNTIYF. In DNA form, the CDR3 reads TGTGCCAGCAGCCTCTACGGGACAGGGGGCTTCGGAAACACCATATATTTT.

The gene calls are TRBV12-5 and TRBJ2-5; TRBD1 aligns across 8 bases. This CDR3 has 12 residues. From germline, CDR1 is LGHNT and CDR2 FRNRAP. The ends lost 6 bases at V and 7 bases at J; junction bases unmatched: 4. CDR3 coding DNA: TGTGCTAGTGGACAGGGGGGAGTGACCCAGTACTTC. The encoded protein is CASGQGGVTQYF.

The chain employs TRBV7-9 and TRBJ2-1; TRBD2 agrees at 12 bases. The length of the CDR3 is 19 residues. Germline V gene lookup returns CDR1 SEHNR and CDR2 FQNEAQ (reference sequence). Trimming at V came to 5 bases and at J to 8 bases, leaving 19 bases not matched to a gene. CDR3 bases: TGTGCCAGCAGCCCCAGACGATTTCCCGGGACTAGCGGGTCCCATGAGCAGTTCTTC. Encoded protein: CASSPRRFPGTSGSHEQFF.

The genes are TRBV6-6 and TRBJ1-1; no clear D. The CDR3 runs to 14 residues. Deletions cut 6 bases from V and 1 base from J, with 12 bases between. CDR1 and CDR2 from the germline V gene are MNHNY and SVGAGI (reference sequence). The CDR3 protein is CASRYREKNTEAFF. The CDR3 coding sequence is TGTGCCAGCAGGTACCGGGAGAAGAACACTGAAGCTTTCTTT.

There are a few counts of this clone. V gene TRBV9 combines with J gene TRBJ1-3; 9 positions match TRBD1. V lost 3 bases, J lost 2 bases, and 6 bases stayed unmatched. There are 16 residues in the CDR3. Germline V gives CDR1 SGDLS, CDR2 YYNGEE. The CDR3 DNA is TGTGCCAGCAGCGACCCAAGGACAGGGGCTGGAAACACCATATATTTT. Its translation is CASSDPRTGAGNTIYF.

The V and J genes are TRBV2 and TRBJ2-3; D not resolved. V was trimmed by 1 base and J by 2 bases, leaving 10 bases between them. Germline CDR1 and CDR2: SNHLY and FYNNEI. The CDR3 runs 15 residues. The CDR3 DNA follows: TGTGCCAGCAGTGAAGTGAAAAGGCCCACAGATACGCAGTATTTT. Protein product: CASSEVKRPTDTQYF.

The chain joins TRBV11-2 to TRBJ2-5; no clear D. The CDR3 is 15 amino acids. Germline CDR1 and CDR2: SGHAT and FQNNGV. Trimming removed 1 base from V and 0 bases from J, with 9 bases in between. The CDR3 sequence: CASSLGTEYQETQYF. The CDR3 bases are TGTGCCAGCAGCTTAGGGACCGAGTACCAAGAGACCCAGTACTTC.

Only a few counts were recorded for this clone. This sequence joins TRBV6-1 and TRBJ2-5, with D tentatively TRBD2 (6 bases). The V gene lost 1 base and the J gene lost 5 bases, with 14 bases spanning the gap. CDR1 MNHNS and CDR2 SASEGT come from the germline V gene. This CDR3 region has 15 residues. The CDR3 DNA reads as TGTGCCAGCAGTGAAGAGGCGGGGAAGGGCGAGACCCAGTACTTC. This codes for CASSEEAGKGETQYF.

The chain has TRBV7-9 and TRBJ1-3; 10 bases fit TRBD1. Germline V lookup: CDR1 SEHNR, CDR2 FQNEAQ (reference sequence). The CDR3 sequence is 16 residues long. V shed 5 bases and J 3 bases; nucleotides not matched to a gene: 7. The CDR3 DNA sequence: TGTGCCAGCAGCCAAGGGACAGGGGACTTTGGAAACACCATATATTTT. It translates to CASSQGTGDFGNTIYF. The complete variable domain, with remaining parts taken from reference TRBV7-9 and TRBJ1-3, reads DTGVSQNPRHKITKRGQNVTFRCDPISEHNRLYWYRQTLGQGPEFLTYFQNEAQLEKSRLLSDRFSAERPKGSFSTLEIQRTEQGDSAMYLCASSQGTGDFGNTIYFGEGSWLTVV.

CDR3 region: CASSSGGGASREQYF. CDR3 DNA: TGTGCCAGCAGCTCGGGGGGCGGGGCTAGTAGGGAGCAGTACTTC. The V and J genes are TRBV7-2 and TRBJ2-7, with D perhaps matching TRBD2 (7 bases). The CDR3 consists of 15 residues. V shed 4 bases and J shed 7 bases, with 20 bases lying between them. From germline, CDR1 is SGHTA and CDR2 FQGNSA.

The chain recombines TRBV19 with TRBJ2-5, with 8 positions matching TRBD1. This CDR3 is 15 amino acids long. Unmatched junction bases numbered 8, after V lost 6 bases and J lost 2 bases. Germline CDR1 reads LNHDA; CDR2 reads SQIVND (reference sequence). The CDR3 reads CASRMGTGWQETQYF. CDR3 coding DNA: TGTGCCAGTAGGATGGGGACAGGATGGCAAGAGACCCAGTACTTC.

This clone is a singleton in its sample. This chain connects TRBV19 to TRBJ2-2; tentative D call: TRBD2 (5 bases). Deletions cut 4 bases from V and 4 bases from J, with 16 bases between. Looked up from germline, CDR1 is LNHDA and CDR2 is SQIVND (reference sequence). CDR3 length equals 16 residues. The CDR3 region is CASSNAAESITGELFF. In DNA, the CDR3 is TGTGCCAGTAGTAACGCAGCGGAGAGTATCACCGGGGAGCTGTTTTTT.

The J gene is TRBJ1-1, the V gene TRBV5-1; 7 nucleotides line up with TRBD1. The CDR3 is made up of 13 amino acids. V dropped 9 bases and J dropped 4; count of bases not matched to a gene: 9. Germline values: CDR1 SGHRS, CDR2 YFSETQ. The CDR3 coding sequence is TGCGCCACGCAACAGGGGAGTCGCACTGAAGCTTTCTTT. Protein product: CATQQGSRTEAFF.

The chain uses TRBV6-6 and TRBJ2-3, with a weak D call TRBD2 (5 bases). CDR3 size: 15 residues. Germline V CDR1 and CDR2: MNHNY, SVGAGI (reference sequence). Trimming removed 7 bases at V and 1 base at J, with 15 bases between. Written as DNA, the CDR3 is TGTGCCAGCACCCCCCGGGTTAGCGGCACAGATACGCAGTATTTT. It specifies CASTPRVSGTDTQYF.

The chain recombines TRBV20-1 with TRBJ1-2; the D gene is possibly TRBD1 (5 bases). Per germline, CDR1 DFQATT and CDR2 SNEGSKA (reference sequence). The CDR3 spans 11 residues. V lost 6 bases and J 6 bases, leaving 11 bases between the germline ends. In DNA form, the CDR3 reads TGCAGTGCCCTAGTGGGGGATGGCTACACCTTC. Its protein is CSALVGDGYTF.

The rearrangement links TRBV28 to TRBJ1-4; possibly TRBD1 for D (6 bases). The CDR3 runs 12 residues. Between the trimmed V and J ends, which lost 11 bases and 6 bases, there was a span of 13 bases. Germline CDR1 reads MDHEN; CDR2 reads SYDVKM. The CDR3: CAEQGRDEKLFF. The CDR3 nucleotides are TGTGCCGAACAGGGCAGAGATGAAAAACTGTTTTTT.

This clone appeared once. The chain joins TRBV6-1 to TRBJ2-1, with 8 bases that match TRBD1. CDR1 MNHNS and CDR2 SASEGT come from the germline V gene. The CDR3 is 14 residues long. Trimming took 5 bases from V and 6 from J; bases not matched to a gene: 6. The CDR3 sequence: CASSPGQVVNEQFF. The DNA of the CDR3 is TGTGCCAGCAGTCCGGGACAGGTCGTCAATGAGCAGTTCTTC.

The chain joins TRBV27 to TRBJ1-2; D possibly corresponds to TRBD1 (5 bases). The CDR3 is made up of 13 amino acids. V shed 0 bases and J shed 8 bases, with 10 bases lying between them. CDR1 and CDR2 (germline): MNHEY, SMNVEV (reference sequence). The CDR3 nucleotides read TGTGCCAGCAGTTTATCCCCAAACAGGGGCTACACCTTC. This codes for CASSLSPNRGYTF.